The clone carrying this T cell receptor (beta chain) was observed many times. The antigen is undetermined. The entry originates in a study of T cells in Graves' hyperthyroidism and ophthalmopathy. The investigators amplified TCR beta CDR3 regions from RNA transcripts. HTBI primers were the set used in a first-round RT-PCR of the TCR CDR3. One entry per CDR3 protein results from TCRdb running MiXCR on the multiplex PCR reads. This table holds more than 250,000 distinct CDR3 sequences, 13% to 15% found once. Study results and limitations: Onset of ophthalmopathy came a median roughly 6 months after the model predicted it. Most clonotypes expanded in the thyroid (above 0.001) were also present in blood.

Any symptoms of ophthalmopathy came after the first hyperthyroidism diagnosis, from which the blood sample dates. The ends were cut back, 3 bases at V and 1 base at J, with 12 bases in the middle. There are 16 residues in the CDR3. CDR1 and CDR2 from the germline V gene are KGHDR and SFDVKD. Sequenced: blood. This clonotype was obtained from a woman in her forties or fifties with Graves' hyperthyroidism that later progressed to Graves' ophthalmopathy. The chain carries TRBV24-1 and TRBJ2-1; TRBD2 is a possible D gene (6 bases). DNA for the CDR3: TGTGCCACCAGTGATCCCCGAGGAGGGTCCTACAATGAGCAGTTCTTC. It yields the protein CATSDPRGGSYNEQFF.